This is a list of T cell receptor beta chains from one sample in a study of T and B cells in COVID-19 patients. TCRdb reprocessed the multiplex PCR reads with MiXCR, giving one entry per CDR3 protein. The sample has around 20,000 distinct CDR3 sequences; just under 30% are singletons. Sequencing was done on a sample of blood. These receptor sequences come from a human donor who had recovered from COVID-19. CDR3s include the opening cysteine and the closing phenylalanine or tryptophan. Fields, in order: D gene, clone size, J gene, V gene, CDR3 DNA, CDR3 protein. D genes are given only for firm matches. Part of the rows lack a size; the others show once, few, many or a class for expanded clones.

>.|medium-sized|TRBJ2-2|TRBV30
TGTGCCTCAGGGTCCTTATTTACCGGGGAGCTGTTTTTT
CASGSLFTGELFF
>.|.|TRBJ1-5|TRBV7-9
TGTGCCAGCAGCCTGCGGGGCAATCAGCCCCAGCATTTT
CASSLRGNQPQHF
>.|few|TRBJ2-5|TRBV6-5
TGTGCCAGCAGTGAAGGTTGGCGAGAGACCCAGTACTTC
CASSEGWRETQYF
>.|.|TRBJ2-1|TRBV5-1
TGCGCCAGCAGCTTGGCTCTCGGGCCAAATGAGCAGTTCTTC
CASSLALGPNEQFF
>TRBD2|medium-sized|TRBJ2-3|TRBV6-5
TGTGCCAGCAGTCGGACTAGCGGGGGGGGCACAGATACGCAGTATTTT
CASSRTSGGGTDTQYF
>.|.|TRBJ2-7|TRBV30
TGTGCCTGGAGTGGCGCGGAGGGGTACGAGCAGTACTTC
CAWSGAEGYEQYF
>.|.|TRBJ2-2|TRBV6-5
TGCGCCAGCAGTGGACGGCAGGGCACCGGGGAGCTGCTTTTT
CASSGRQGTGELLF
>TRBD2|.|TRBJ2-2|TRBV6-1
TGTGCCAGCAGTGGGGGACTAGCGTCACCCGGGGAGCTGTTTTTT
CASSGGLASPGELFF
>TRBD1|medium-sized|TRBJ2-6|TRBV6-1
TGTGCCAGCAGGAGGGACAGGGGGTCTGGGGCCAACGTCCTGACTTTC
CASRRDRGSGANVLTF
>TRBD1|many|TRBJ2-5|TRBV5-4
TGTGCCAGCAGCTTGGTCAGGGGGTACCAAGAGACCCAGTACTTC
CASSLVRGYQETQYF
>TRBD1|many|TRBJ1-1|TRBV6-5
TGTGCCAGCAGGACAGGGGTGTTCACTGAAGCTTTCTTT
CASRTGVFTEAFF
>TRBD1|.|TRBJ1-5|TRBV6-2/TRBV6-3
TGTGCCAGCAGTGAAGCGCCGACAGGGGGTCGTCAGCCCCAGCATTTT
CASSEAPTGGRQPQHF
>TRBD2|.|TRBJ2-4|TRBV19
TGTGCCAGTACCCCAGGGAGGGCGAACAGCATTCAGTACTTC
CASTPGRANSIQYF
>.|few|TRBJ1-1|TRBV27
TGTGCCAGCAGTTTACGGGACCGGAACACTGAAGCTTTCTTT
CASSLRDRNTEAFF
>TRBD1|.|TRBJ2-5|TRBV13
TGTGCCAGCAGCAGACTAGACAGGGGGAGACTGGAGACCCAGTACTTC
CASSRLDRGRLETQYF
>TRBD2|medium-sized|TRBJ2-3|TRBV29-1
TGCAGCGTTGAGACTAGCGGGAGGATAGATACGCAGTATTTT
CSVETSGRIDTQYF
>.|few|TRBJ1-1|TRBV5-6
TGTGCCAGCAGCCCCGCCGGGACCCTTATGAACACTGAAGCTTTCTTT
CASSPAGTLMNTEAFF
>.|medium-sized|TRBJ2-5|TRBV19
TGTGCCAGTAGTGACCCCGGGAACCAAGAGACCCAGTACTTC
CASSDPGNQETQYF
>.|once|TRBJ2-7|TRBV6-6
TGTGCCAGCTTAACCGGGACCTTGAGCTCCTACGAGCAGTACTTC
CASLTGTLSSYEQYF
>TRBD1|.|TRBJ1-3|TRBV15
TGTGCCACCAGCCCGGGGACAGTACCTGGAAACACCATATATTTT
CATSPGTVPGNTIYF
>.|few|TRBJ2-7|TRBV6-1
TGTGCCAGCAGTGATTTGACAGTACCCTACGAGCAGTACTTC
CASSDLTVPYEQYF
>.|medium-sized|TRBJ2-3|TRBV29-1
TGCAGCGTTGATGGCATTAGCACAGATACGCAGTATTTT
CSVDGISTDTQYF
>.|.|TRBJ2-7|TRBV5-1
TGCGCCAGCAGCGGGGACCGGTCCTACGAGCAGTACTTC
CASSGDRSYEQYF
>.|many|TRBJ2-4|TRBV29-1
TGCAGCGTTGCCAGGGCCCACAGACTAGCCAAAAACATTCAGTACTTC
CSVARAHRLAKNIQYF
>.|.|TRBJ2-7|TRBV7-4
TGTGCCAGCAGCCATCGGACCGACCCCAGGGTCGAGCAGTACTTC
CASSHRTDPRVEQYF
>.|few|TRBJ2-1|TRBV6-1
TGTGCCAGCAGGGGGACTGTATCCTACAATGAGCAGTTCTTC
CASRGTVSYNEQFF
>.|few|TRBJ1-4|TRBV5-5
TGTGCCAGCAGCTGGGGCGGTCCTAATGAAAAACTGTTTTTT
CASSWGGPNEKLFF
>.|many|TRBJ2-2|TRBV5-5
TGTGCCAGCAGCCCCGGACGGACCGGGGAGCTGTTTTTT
CASSPGRTGELFF
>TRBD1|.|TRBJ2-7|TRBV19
TGTGCCAGTAGTAGGGACAGCTACGAGCAGTACTTC
CASSRDSYEQYF
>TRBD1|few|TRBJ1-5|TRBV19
TGTGCCAGTAGTGGGACAGGTTATAGCAATCAGCCCCAGCATTTT
CASSGTGYSNQPQHF
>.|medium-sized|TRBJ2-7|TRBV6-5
TGTGCCAGCAGTCGCGGGCGGACCCCCGACGAGCAGTACTTC
CASSRGRTPDEQYF
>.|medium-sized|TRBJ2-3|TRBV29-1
TGCAGCGTTGAAGATAGGACATCGCAGTATTTT
CSVEDRTSQYF
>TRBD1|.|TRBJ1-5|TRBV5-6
TGTGCCAGCAGCTTGCACGAAAACGGACAGGGGGCCTGGCAGCCCCAGCATTTT
CASSLHENGQGAWQPQHF
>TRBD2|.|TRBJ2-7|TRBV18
TGTGCCAGCTCATTCGGACTAGTCCCAAACTCCTACGAGCAGTACTTC
CASSFGLVPNSYEQYF
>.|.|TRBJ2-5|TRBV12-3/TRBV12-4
TGTGCCAGCAGCCTATGGCCCGAAGAGACCCAGTACTTC
CASSLWPEETQYF
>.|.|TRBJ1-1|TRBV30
TGTGCCTGGAGTGTAACCGGGACAGCTTTCTTT
CAWSVTGTAFF
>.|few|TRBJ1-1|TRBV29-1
TGCAGCGTTGAAGGGATAGGGAGGACTGAAGCTTTCTTT
CSVEGIGRTEAFF
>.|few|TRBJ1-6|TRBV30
TGTGCCTGGCATGGGACTGCTAATTCACCCCTCCACTTT
CAWHGTANSPLHF
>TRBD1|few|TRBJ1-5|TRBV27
TGTGCCAGCAGAAGGACAGGGGGCAATCAGCCCCAGCATTTT
CASRRTGGNQPQHF
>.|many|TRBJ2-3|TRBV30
TGTGCCTGGAGTGTCGGCGGGGAGACGTATTTT
CAWSVGGETYF
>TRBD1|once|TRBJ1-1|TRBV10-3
TGTGCCATCAGTAGCGGGACAGGGAACACTGAAGCTTTCTTT
CAISSGTGNTEAFF
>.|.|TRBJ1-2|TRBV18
TGTGCCAGCTCACCAAATAAAGGGGATGGCTACACCTTC
CASSPNKGDGYTF
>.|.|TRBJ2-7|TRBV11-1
TGTGCCAGCGTAGAAAGTCAGTCAAACTACGAGCAGTACTTC
CASVESQSNYEQYF
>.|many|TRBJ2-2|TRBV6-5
TGTGCCAGCAGTGATGAGGATACGAACACCGGGGAGCTGTTTTTT
CASSDEDTNTGELFF
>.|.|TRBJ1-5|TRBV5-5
TGTGCCAGCAGCTTGGAACCAGGCCAGCTCAATCAGCCCCAGCATTTT
CASSLEPGQLNQPQHF
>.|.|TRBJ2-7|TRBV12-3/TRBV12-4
TGTGCCAGCAGTTTCTGGGGTAGGGACGAGCAGTACTTC
CASSFWGRDEQYF
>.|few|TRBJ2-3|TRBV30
TGTGCCTGGAGTGTCGGGGCATCATTGACGCAGTATTTT
CAWSVGASLTQYF
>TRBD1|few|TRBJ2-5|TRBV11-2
TGTGCCAGCAGCCAAGGACAGGGTGTTTGGGAGACCCAGTACTTC
CASSQGQGVWETQYF
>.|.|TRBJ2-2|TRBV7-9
TGTGCCAGCAGACAGGGAGCCGGGGAGCTGTTTTTT
CASRQGAGELFF
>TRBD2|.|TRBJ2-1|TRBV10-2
TGCGCCAGCAGTGAGTCGAGTAGCGGGAGGCCTAATGAGCAGTTCTTC
CASSESSSGRPNEQFF
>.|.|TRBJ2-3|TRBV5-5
TGCGCCAGCAGCTTGGGGCTAAGCACAGATACGCAGTATTTT
CASSLGLSTDTQYF
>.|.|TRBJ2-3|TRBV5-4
TGTGCCACCAGTGAGGGGCCCCTGGGGGGCCATCGCGAACCAGATACGCAGTATTTT
CATSEGPLGGHREPDTQYF
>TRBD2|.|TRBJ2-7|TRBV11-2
TGTGCCAGCAGCTTTGGACTAGCGGGAGAAACTTTCTCCTACGAGCAGTACTTC
CASSFGLAGETFSYEQYF
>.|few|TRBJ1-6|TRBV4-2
TGTGCCAGCAGCCAAGATACGGATTCACCCCTCCACTTT
CASSQDTDSPLHF
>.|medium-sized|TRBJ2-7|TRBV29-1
TGCAGCGTTGCTAGGGGAACCTACGAGCAGTACTTC
CSVARGTYEQYF